The source of this T cell receptor beta chain is a study of blood T cell repertoires in COVID-19. Study in general: T cells, B-cell-depleted T cells, or PBMCs provided the cDNA or gDNA that served as material.

Trimming left V 7 bases short and J 4 bases short, with 12 bases between. Germline V gene sequence: CDR1 SGHRS, CDR2 YFSETQ. CDR3 length equals 14 residues. Produced via immunoSEQ multiplex PCR; TCRdb's table is partial and in-frame only. In the table there are some 200,000 clones, approximately 86% of which are singletons. This clonotype was sampled from a man between 40 and 49 years old with active or convalescent COVID-19. V is TRBV5-1 and J is TRBJ2-6, with D possibly being TRBD1 (6 bases). The specimen was peripheral blood. The CDR3 protein is CASATGPGANVLTF. CDR3 in DNA: TGCGCCAGCGCTACAGGGCCCGGGGCCAACGTCCTGACTTTC.